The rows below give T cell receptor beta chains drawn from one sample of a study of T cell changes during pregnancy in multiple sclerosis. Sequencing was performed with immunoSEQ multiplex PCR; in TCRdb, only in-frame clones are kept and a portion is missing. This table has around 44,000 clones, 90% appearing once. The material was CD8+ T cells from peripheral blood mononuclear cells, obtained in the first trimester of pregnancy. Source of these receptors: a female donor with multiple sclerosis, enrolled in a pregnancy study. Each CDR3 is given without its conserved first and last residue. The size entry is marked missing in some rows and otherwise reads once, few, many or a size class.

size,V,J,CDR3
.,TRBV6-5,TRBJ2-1,ASKWTSGNTVEQF
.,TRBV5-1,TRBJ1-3,ASSSGRDSGNTIY
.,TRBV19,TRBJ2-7,ASSIGTAVTYEQY
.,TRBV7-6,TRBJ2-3,ASSYLAGATDTQY
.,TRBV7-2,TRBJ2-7,ASSLYGYEQY
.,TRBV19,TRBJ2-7,ASSIGAVYEQY
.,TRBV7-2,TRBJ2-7,ASSLQGFSYEQY
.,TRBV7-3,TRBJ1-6,ASSLGDSNSPLH
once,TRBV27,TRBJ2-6,ASSSSGTGGSGANVLT
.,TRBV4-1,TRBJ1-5,ASSLFGGTVSNQPQH
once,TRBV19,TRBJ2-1,ASGASGGGYNEQF
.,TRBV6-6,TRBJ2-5,ASSQGVGETQY
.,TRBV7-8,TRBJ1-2,ASSARQGAFWLRGYT
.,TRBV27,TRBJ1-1,ASSDDRVGFGTEAF
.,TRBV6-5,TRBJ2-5,ASSWGHSETQY
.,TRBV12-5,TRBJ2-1,ASGLSPVGREQF
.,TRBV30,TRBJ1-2,AWSQGSGREYGYT
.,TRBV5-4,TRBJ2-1,ASSSGTGWINEQF
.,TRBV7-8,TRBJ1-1,ASSLRRTGGGNTEAF
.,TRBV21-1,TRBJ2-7,ASSRDRTYEQY
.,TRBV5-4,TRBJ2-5,ASSTQGAREETQY
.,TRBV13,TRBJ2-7,ASSRGTSGEQY
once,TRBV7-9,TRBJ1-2,ASSLGVFGQGEGGYT
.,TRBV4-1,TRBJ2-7,ASSQNFGTGAYEQY
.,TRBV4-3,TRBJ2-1,ASSQEIGGVPNSYNEQF
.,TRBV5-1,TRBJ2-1,ASSSVTSGTYNEQF
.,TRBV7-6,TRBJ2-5,ASSLGGGRETQY
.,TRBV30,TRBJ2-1,AWSVLAEYNEQF
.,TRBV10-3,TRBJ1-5,AISESTFWEQGQPQH
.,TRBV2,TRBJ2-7,ASRDTTGYEQY
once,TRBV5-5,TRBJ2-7,ASSLGDFYEQY
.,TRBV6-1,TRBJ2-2,ASSRKTGSTGELF
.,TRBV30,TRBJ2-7,AWRLASYEQY
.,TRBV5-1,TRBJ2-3,ASLSGGRWY
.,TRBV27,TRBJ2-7,ASSLIAVGGGTYEQY
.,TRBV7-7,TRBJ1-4,ASSPNNEKLF
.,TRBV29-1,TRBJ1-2,SVDPGFGYT
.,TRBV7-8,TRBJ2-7,ASQPSGTNYEQY
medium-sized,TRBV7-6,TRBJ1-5,ASSTGGFEPQH
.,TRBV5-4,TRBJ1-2,ASSTTTGTALYGYT
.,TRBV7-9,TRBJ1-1,ASSLEGTGNTEAF